This T cell receptor beta chain emerged from a study of early T cells in non-severe SARS-CoV-2 infection. The overall study: Sequencing input comprised bulk RNA from unsorted whole blood; chain pairing was not available.

This clonotype was counted ten times or more. Its antigen is not known. Each single cDNA molecule received a unique molecular identifier. TCRdb re-called the 5' RACE reads through MiXCR, storing one row per CDR3 protein. The data show about 60,000 distinct CDR3 sequences, 8.5% to 10% seen once. This CDR3 spans 15 amino acids. The ends were cut back, 6 bases at V and 2 bases at J, with 16 bases in the middle. Germline V gene lookup returns CDR1 KGHSH and CDR2 LQKENI. Study conclusions and caveats: Clonotype matching in VDJdb favored anti-spike CD8 responses and did not capture private and CD4 specificities.

The V gene is TRBV18, the J gene TRBJ1-1; a weak D match, TRBD1 (6 bases). The origin of this receptor is an adult who was a healthcare worker with PCR-confirmed SARS-CoV-2 infection or an uninfected control (not recorded which). The sequencing sample was made of whole blood. CDR3 sequence: CASSFAGGLNTEAFF. The CDR3 DNA reads TGTGCCAGCTCCTTCGCCGGGGGGCTCAACACTGAAGCTTTCTTT. Full variable domain (outside the CDR3, taken from reference TRBV18 and TRBJ1-1): NAGVMQNPRHLVRRRGQEARLRCSPMKGHSHVYWYRQLPEEGLKFMVYLQKENIIDESGMPKERFSAEFPKEGPSILRIQQVVRGDSAAYFCASSFAGGLNTEAFFGQGTRLTVV.